There are a few counts of the clone carrying this T cell receptor beta chain. As yet, its antigen is unknown. 5'RACE template switching generated TCR cDNA, adding a universal primer site and UMIs. TCRdb analysed the 5' RACE reads with MiXCR anew, one entry per CDR3 protein. Of roughly 310,000 distinct CDR3 sequences listed, about 9.5% were seen once; the top ten hold roughly 18%. The sample belongs to a study of T cells after yellow fever vaccination. In the study overall: SMART-Seq v4 Ultra Low Input handled preparation of low-cell-number fractions. Overall study findings and caveats: Clones from primary vaccination mostly reappeared after the booster (around 96% CD4, about 85% CD8). One caveat is that FACS-sorted repertoires could contain abundant clonotypes contaminating from the bulk population.

V was clipped by 4 bases and J by 3 bases, with 19 bases between them. Germline CDR1 ENHRY, CDR2 SYGVKD. This CDR3 spans 17 amino acids. The sequence derives from a man between 18 and 29 years old who received the YFV17D yellow fever vaccine. The rearrangement uses TRBV10-3 and TRBJ2-1; a weak D match, TRBD1 (6 bases). The source material was PBMCs, sampled on the day of the first yellow fever vaccination. The CDR3 DNA follows: TGTGCCATCAGTGTTCGAGCTGGGACACGGGGCTACAATGAGCAGTTCTTC. This codes for CAISVRAGTRGYNEQFF.